A selection of T cell receptor beta chains follows, all from one sample in a study of blood T cell repertoires in COVID-19. Measured with immunoSEQ multiplex PCR; TCRdb has only the in-frame clones, and not every one. The sample lists under 300,000 clones, 75% to 85% occurring once. The source material was peripheral blood. These receptors all stem from a human donor in a cohort sampled during active COVID-19. The CDR3 runs from the conserved cysteine through the conserved F or W. A D gene is named only where the DNA matches it firmly. Size is omitted from some rows. Given values are once, few, many or a class for expanded clones.

J | D | size | V | DNA | CDR3
TRBJ1-3 | TRBD1 | NA | TRBV10-3 | TGTGCCATCTCAGGGGGCGCGGGCTCTGGAAACACCATATATTTT | CAISGGAGSGNTIYF
TRBJ1-3 | NA | NA | TRBV19 | TGTGCCAGCCGGGGGGGGCTCGCCGGAAACACCATATATTTT | CASRGGLAGNTIYF
TRBJ1-4 | TRBD1 | NA | TRBV7-2 | TGTGCCAGCAGCTTCGCCGGGACAGTTAATGAAAAACTGTTTTTT | CASSFAGTVNEKLFF
TRBJ2-1 | NA | NA | TRBV14 | TGTGCCAGCAGCCGCGACGCAGGATACAATGAGCAGTTCTTC | CASSRDAGYNEQFF
TRBJ1-2 | TRBD1 | NA | TRBV27 | TGTGCCAGCAGTTCCGACAGGGCCCCCTATGGCTACACCTTC | CASSSDRAPYGYTF
TRBJ1-2 | TRBD1 | NA | TRBV10-1 | TGCGCCCATTTCGGACAGGGGGCTGGCTACACCTTC | CAHFGQGAGYTF
TRBJ2-7 | NA | NA | TRBV6-5 | TGTGCCATATACGAGCGAGATACGGGGTACGAGCAGTACTTC | CAIYERDTGYEQYF
TRBJ2-3 | NA | once | TRBV6-5 | TGTGCCAGCAGCCCGGGGGTTAGCACAGATACGCAGTATTTT | CASSPGVSTDTQYF
TRBJ2-7 | NA | NA | TRBV19 | TGTGCCAGTAGTATGGCTGGAGGGTGGTACGAGCAGTACTTC | CASSMAGGWYEQYF
TRBJ1-4 | TRBD1 | few | TRBV2 | TGTGCCAGCACCCTACAGGGGGAAACTAATGAAAAACTGTTTTTT | CASTLQGETNEKLFF
TRBJ2-3 | NA | NA | TRBV12-5 | TGTGCTAGTGGGTTGAACAGAGCCGGGGTTGGGGATACGCAGTATTTT | CASGLNRAGVGDTQYF
TRBJ2-1 | TRBD1 | NA | TRBV11-3 | TGTGCCAGCAGCTTTTCGGGACAGTCCTACAATGAGCAGTTCTTC | CASSFSGQSYNEQFF
TRBJ2-5 | NA | NA | TRBV28 | TGTGCCAGCAGTTACCTAGGGGGGGGCATAGAGACCCAGTACTTC | CASSYLGGGIETQYF
TRBJ2-7 | NA | NA | TRBV28 | TGTGCCAGCAGTAGGACTAACTACGAGCAGTACTTC | CASSRTNYEQYF
TRBJ2-7 | TRBD2 | NA | TRBV4-1 | TGCGCCAGCAGCCTTACGGGGGGGGCTAGCGGAAGCTCCTACGAGCAGTACTTC | CASSLTGGASGSSYEQYF
TRBJ1-5 | TRBD1 | NA | TRBV2 | TGTGCCAGCAGTGGAGACAGGGGTAATCAGCCCCAGCATTTT | CASSGDRGNQPQHF
TRBJ2-5 | NA | NA | TRBV15 | TGTGCCACCAGCAGAACTAGTCAAGAGACCCAGTACTTC | CATSRTSQETQYF
TRBJ1-5 | TRBD1 | once | TRBV5-5 | TGTGCCAGCAGCCCTACAGGGGTTCAGCCCCAGCATTTT | CASSPTGVQPQHF
TRBJ1-1 | NA | once | TRBV28 | TGTGCCAGCAGTTTGTTAGGGAGAGCTTTCTTT | CASSLLGRAFF
TRBJ1-5 | NA | NA | TRBV18 | TGTGCCAGCTCTCCAACGAGCGATCAGCCCCAGCATTTT | CASSPTSDQPQHF
TRBJ2-4 | TRBD1 | NA | TRBV7-2 | TGTGCCAGCAGCTTAGGCCGGGACAGGAAAATAGACTTC | CASSLGRDRKIDF
TRBJ1-1 | NA | once | TRBV7-2 | TGTGCCAGCAGCTTGGCTCGTTCGAACACTGAAGCTTTCTTT | CASSLARSNTEAFF
TRBJ2-2 | NA | NA | TRBV3-1/TRBV3-2 | TGTGCCAGCAGCCAAGTACGCGGGAGCGACAGGGGGGAGCTGTTTTTT | CASSQVRGSDRGELFF
TRBJ1-6 | TRBD1 | NA | TRBV25-1 | TGTGCCAGCGGACAGGACTATAATTCACCCCTCCACTTT | CASGQDYNSPLHF